This T cell receptor (beta chain) was captured by sequencing in a study of cytomegalovirus exposure and HLA in healthy donors. Study-wide points: Later work associated 16,951 TCR beta sequences with HLA alleles at 0.05 false discovery rate.

Vbeta (60) and Jbeta (13) primers were used in the PCR. TCRdb's table, derived via immunoSEQ multiplex PCR, lists solely in-frame clones and lacks some. Altogether more than 95,000 clones are present, 65% to 80% being singletons, with the ten largest covering approximately 3%. This clone was seen a few times. The antigen remains undetermined. The TCR was taken from a female donor in good health and CMV-seropositive. The sample was PBMCs.

This chain's CDR3 is CASSGWATTEAFF. The CDR3 coding sequence is TGTGCCAGCAGTGGATGGGCCACCACTGAAGCTTTCTTT. This chain joins TRBV9 and TRBJ1-1, with D unresolved. This CDR3 is built from 13 residues. CDR1 is SGDLS and CDR2 is YYNGEE in the germline V gene. With 5 bases removed from V and 4 bases from J, the gap between germline ends came to 12 bases.